This record concerns one T cell receptor beta chain sequence. The antigen remains undetermined. The V and J ends lost 3 bases and 3 bases respectively, with 5 bases between them. This CDR3 has 13 residues. The germline V gene encodes CDR1 LNHNV and CDR2 YYDKDF (reference sequence). The sample originates from a study of T cell clones after liver transplantation. Study context: TCRbeta sequencing after a pre-transplant mixed lymphocyte reaction identified graft-donor-reactive clones, later tracked in post-transplant blood. Study conclusions and caveats: In 5 of 8 subjects, circulating graft-donor-reactive CD4 TCRbeta sequences fell significantly after transplant. Donor-reactive sequences fell more than third party-reactive ones, suggesting partial deletion.

The repertoire was sequenced with immunoSEQ multiplex PCR; TCRdb's copy has only in-frame clones and lacks some. The sample has tens of thousands of clones; roughly 70% are singletons. Sequences were derived from CD4+ T cells from blood, sampled at the 22-month timepoint. The TCR originated in a human patient who received a liver transplant. Some T cells could come from the graft donor. The genes are TRBV15 and TRBJ1-4, with D hard to call. The CDR3 sequence: CATSRVPNEKLFF. The DNA for the CDR3 is TGTGCCACCAGCAGGGTGCCTAATGAAAAACTGTTTTTT. Variable domain in full (rest from reference TRBV15 and TRBJ1-4): DAMVIQNPRYQVTQFGKPVTLSCSQTLNHNVMYWYQQKSSQAPKLLFHYYDKDFNNEADTPDNFQSRRPNTSFCFLDIRSPGLGDTAMYLCATSRVPNEKLFFGSGTQLSVL.